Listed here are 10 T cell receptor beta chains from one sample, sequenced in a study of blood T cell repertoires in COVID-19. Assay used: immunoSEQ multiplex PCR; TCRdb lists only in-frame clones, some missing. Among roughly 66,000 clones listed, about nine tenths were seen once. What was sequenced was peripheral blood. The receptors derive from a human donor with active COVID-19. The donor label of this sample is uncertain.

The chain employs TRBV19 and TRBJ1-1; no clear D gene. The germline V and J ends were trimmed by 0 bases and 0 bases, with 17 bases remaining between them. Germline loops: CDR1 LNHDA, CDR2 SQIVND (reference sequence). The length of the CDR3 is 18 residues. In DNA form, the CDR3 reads TGTGCCAGTAGTATAGAGCGTTCGTACAGATCAATGAACACTGAAGCTTTCTTT. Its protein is CASSIERSYRSMNTEAFF.

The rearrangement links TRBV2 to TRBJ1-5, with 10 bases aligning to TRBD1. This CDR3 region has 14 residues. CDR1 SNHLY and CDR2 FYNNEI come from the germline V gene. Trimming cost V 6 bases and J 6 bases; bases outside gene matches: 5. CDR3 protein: CASRPGTGVQPQHF. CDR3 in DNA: TGTGCCAGCAGGCCTGGGACAGGGGTTCAGCCCCAGCATTTT.

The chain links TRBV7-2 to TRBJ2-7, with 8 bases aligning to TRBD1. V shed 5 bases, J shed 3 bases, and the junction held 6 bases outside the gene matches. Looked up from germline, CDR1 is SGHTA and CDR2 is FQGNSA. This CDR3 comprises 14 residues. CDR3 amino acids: CASSRDRGHYEQYF. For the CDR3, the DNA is TGTGCCAGCAGCCGCGACAGGGGACACTACGAGCAGTACTTC.

CDR3 residues: CASSLVLQGSGHEQYF. CDR3 coding DNA: TGCGCCAGCAGCTTAGTGCTTCAGGGGAGTGGACACGAGCAGTACTTC. V gene TRBV5-1 combines with J gene TRBJ2-7; maybe TRBD1 (6 bases). This CDR3 has 16 amino acids. The V and J ends lost 2 bases and 5 bases respectively, with 20 bases between them. CDR1 and CDR2 from the germline V gene are SGHRS and YFSETQ.

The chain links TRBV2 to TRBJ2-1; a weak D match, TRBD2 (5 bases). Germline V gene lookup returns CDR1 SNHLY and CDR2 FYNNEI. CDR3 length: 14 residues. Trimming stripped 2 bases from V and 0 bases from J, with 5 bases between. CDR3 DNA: TGTGCCAGCAGTGAACGGGACTCCTACAATGAGCAGTTCTTC. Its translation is CASSERDSYNEQFF.

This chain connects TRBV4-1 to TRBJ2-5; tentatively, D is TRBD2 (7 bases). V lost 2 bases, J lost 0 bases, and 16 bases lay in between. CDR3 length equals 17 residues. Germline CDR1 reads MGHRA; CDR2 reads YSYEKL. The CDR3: CASSQLGEGEYQETQYF. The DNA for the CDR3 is TGCGCCAGCAGCCAACTGGGGGAGGGGGAATACCAAGAGACCCAGTACTTC.

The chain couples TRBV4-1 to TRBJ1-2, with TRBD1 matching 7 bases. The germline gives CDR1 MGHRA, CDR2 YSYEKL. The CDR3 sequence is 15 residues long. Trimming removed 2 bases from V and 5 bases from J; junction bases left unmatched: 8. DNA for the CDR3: TGCGCCAGCAGCCAAACAGGGGCTCAGCTATATGGCTACACCTTC. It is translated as CASSQTGAQLYGYTF.

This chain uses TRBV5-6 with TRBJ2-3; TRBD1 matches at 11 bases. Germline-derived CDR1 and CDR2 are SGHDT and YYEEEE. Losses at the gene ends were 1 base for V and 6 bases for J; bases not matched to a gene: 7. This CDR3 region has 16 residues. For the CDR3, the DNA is TGTGCCAGCAGCTTGAGGGACAGGGGGACATTGGATACGCAGTATTTT. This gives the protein CASSLRDRGTLDTQYF.

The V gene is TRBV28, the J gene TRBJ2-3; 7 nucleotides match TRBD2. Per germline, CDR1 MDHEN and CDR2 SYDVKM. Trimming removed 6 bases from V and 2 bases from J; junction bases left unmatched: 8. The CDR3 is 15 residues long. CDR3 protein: CASSRSGIVTDTQYF. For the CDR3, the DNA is TGTGCCAGCAGCCGGAGCGGGATAGTCACAGATACGCAGTATTTT.

CDR3 nucleotides: TGCGCCAGCAGCGCACTGCAGGGGGATCACGAGCAGTACTTC. This sequence encodes CASSALQGDHEQYF. This chain uses TRBV5-1 with TRBJ2-7; the match to TRBD1 covers 7 bases. In germline, CDR1 is SGHRS, CDR2 YFSETQ. Unmatched junction bases numbered 9, after V lost 4 bases and J lost 5 bases. This CDR3 has 14 amino acids.